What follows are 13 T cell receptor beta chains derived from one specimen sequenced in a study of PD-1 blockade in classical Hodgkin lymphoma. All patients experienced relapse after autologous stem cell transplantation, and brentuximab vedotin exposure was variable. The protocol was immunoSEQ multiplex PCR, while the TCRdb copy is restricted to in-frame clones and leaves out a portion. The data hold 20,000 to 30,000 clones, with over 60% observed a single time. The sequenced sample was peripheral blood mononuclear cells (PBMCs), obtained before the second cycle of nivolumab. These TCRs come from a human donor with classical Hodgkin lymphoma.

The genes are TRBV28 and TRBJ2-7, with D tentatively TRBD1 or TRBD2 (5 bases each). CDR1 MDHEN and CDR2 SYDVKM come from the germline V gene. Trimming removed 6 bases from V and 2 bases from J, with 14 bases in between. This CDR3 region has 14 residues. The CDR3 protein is CASRKGTVPYEQYF. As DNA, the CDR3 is TGTGCCAGCAGAAAAGGGACGGTACCCTACGAGCAGTACTTC.

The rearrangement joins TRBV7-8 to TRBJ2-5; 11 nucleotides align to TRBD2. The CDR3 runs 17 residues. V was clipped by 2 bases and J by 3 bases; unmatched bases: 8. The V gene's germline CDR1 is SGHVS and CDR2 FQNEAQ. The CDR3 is CASSLSASGRPEETQYF. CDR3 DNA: TGTGCCAGCAGCTTATCGGCTAGCGGGAGGCCCGAAGAGACCCAGTACTTC.

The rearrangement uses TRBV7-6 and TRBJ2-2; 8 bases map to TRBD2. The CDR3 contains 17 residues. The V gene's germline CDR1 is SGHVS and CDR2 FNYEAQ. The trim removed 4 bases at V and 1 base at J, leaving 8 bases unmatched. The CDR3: CASSSDRLAGNTGELFF. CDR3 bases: TGTGCCAGCAGCTCAGACAGGCTAGCGGGGAACACCGGGGAGCTGTTTTTT.

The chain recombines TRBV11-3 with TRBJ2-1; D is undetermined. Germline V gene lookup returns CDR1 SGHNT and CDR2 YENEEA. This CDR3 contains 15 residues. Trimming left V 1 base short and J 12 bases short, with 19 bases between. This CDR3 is CASSLVGSSISGQFF. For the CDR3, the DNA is TGTGCCAGCAGCTTAGTCGGTAGCTCAATCTCGGGGCAGTTCTTC.

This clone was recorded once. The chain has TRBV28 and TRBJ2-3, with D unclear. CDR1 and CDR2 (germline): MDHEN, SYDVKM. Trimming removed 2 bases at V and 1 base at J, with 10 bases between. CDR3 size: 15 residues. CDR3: CASSLMGLGTDTQYF. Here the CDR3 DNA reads TGTGCCAGCAGTTTAATGGGCCTAGGCACAGATACGCAGTATTTT.

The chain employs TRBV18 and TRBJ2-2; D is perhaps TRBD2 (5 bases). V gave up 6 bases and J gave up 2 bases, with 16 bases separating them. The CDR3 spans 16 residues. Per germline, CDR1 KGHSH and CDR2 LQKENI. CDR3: CASSTSRAENTGELFF. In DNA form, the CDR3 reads TGTGCCAGCTCCACTTCCCGAGCGGAAAACACCGGGGAGCTGTTTTTT.

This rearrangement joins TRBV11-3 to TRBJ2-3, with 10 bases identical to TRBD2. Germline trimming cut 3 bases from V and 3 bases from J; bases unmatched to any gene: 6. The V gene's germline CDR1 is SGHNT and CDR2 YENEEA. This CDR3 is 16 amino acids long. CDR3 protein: CASSLSGRAGTDTQYF. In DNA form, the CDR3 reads TGTGCCAGCAGCTTGAGCGGGAGGGCCGGGACAGATACGCAGTATTTT. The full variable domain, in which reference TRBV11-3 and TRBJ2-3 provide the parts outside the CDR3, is EAGVVQSPRYKIIEKKQPVAFWCNPISGHNTLYWYLQNLGQGPELLIRYENEEAVDDSQLPKDRFSAERLKGVDSTLKIQPAELGDSAVYLCASSLSGRAGTDTQYFGPGTRLTVL.

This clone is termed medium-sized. In nucleotides, the CDR3 is TGCAGCGTTGAAGATGATGGGAAACAAGAGACCCAGTACTTC. This codes for CSVEDDGKQETQYF. The chain combines TRBV29-1 with TRBJ2-5; D uncertain. V lost 0 bases to trimming and J lost 2 bases, with 10 bases between them. This CDR3 contains 14 residues. Germline CDR1 and CDR2: SQVTM and ANQGSEA.

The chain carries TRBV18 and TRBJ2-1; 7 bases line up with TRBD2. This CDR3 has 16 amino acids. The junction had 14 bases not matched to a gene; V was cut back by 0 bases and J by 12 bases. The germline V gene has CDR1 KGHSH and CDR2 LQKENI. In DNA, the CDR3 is TGTGCCAGCTCACCACCCACTAGCGTGGGGGTTGTGTGGCAGTTCTTC. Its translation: CASSPPTSVGVVWQFF.

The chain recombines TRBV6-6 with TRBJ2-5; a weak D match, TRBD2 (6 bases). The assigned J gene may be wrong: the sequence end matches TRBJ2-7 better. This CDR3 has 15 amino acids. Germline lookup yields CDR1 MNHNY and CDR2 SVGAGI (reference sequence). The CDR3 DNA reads TGTGCCAGCAACCCCGTCCGGGACTCAACCTACGAGCAGTACTTC. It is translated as CASNPVRDSTYEQYF.

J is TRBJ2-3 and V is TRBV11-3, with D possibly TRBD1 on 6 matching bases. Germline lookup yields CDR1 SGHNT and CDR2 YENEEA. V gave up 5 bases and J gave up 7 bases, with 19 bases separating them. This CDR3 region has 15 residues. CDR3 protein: CASSLRDISQNTQYF. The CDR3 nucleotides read TGTGCCAGCAGCCTTCGGGACATATCACAGAATACGCAGTATTTT.

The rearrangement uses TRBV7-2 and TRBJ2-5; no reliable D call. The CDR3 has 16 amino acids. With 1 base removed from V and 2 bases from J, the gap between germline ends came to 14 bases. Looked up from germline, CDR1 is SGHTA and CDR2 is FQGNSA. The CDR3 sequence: CASSLGVGRTQETQYF. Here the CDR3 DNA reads TGTGCCAGCAGCTTAGGGGTGGGTAGAACGCAAGAGACCCAGTACTTC.

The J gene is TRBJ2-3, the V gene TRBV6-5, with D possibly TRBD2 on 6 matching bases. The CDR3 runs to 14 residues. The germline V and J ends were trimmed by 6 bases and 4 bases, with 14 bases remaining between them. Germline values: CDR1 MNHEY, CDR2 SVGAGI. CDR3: CASRRRRLADTQYF. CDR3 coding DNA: TGTGCCAGCAGAAGACGGAGACTAGCAGATACGCAGTATTTT.